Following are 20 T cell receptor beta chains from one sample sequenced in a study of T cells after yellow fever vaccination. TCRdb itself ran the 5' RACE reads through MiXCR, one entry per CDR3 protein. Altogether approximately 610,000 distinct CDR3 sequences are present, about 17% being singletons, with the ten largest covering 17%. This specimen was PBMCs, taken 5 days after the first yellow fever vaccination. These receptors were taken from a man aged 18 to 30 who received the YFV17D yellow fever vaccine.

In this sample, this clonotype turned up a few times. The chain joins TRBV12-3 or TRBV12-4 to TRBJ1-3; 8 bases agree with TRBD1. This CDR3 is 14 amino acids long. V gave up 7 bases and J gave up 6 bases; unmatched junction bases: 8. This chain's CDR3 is CASTRTGTENTIYF. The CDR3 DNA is TGTGCCAGCACCAGGACAGGGACTGAAAACACCATATATTTT.

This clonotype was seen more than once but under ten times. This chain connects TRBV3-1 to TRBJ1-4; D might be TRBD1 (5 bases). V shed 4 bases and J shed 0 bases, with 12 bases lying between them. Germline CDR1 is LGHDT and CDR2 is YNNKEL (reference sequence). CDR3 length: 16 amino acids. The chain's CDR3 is CASSRWDEATNEKLFF. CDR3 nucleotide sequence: TGTGCCAGCAGCCGATGGGACGAGGCAACTAATGAAAAACTGTTTTTT.

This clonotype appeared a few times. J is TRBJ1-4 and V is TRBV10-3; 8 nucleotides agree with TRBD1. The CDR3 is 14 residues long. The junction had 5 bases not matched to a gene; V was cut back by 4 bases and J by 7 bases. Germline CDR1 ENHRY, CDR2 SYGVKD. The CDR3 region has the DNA TGTGCCATCAGTGCGACAGGGGTGACTGAAAAACTGTTTTTT. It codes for CAISATGVTEKLFF.

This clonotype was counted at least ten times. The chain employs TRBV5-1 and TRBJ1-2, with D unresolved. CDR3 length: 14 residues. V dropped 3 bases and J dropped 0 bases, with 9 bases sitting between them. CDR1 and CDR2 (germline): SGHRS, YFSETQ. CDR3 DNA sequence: TGCGCCAGCAGCTCCCCGGGAGCTAACTATGGCTACACCTTC. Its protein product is CASSSPGANYGYTF.

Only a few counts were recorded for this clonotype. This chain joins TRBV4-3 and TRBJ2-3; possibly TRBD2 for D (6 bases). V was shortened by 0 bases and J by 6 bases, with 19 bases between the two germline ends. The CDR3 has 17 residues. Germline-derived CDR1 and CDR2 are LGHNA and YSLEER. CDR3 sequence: CASSQDVGGLCSDTQYF. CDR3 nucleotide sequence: TGCGCCAGCAGCCAAGATGTGGGGGGATTGTGCTCGGATACGCAGTATTTT.

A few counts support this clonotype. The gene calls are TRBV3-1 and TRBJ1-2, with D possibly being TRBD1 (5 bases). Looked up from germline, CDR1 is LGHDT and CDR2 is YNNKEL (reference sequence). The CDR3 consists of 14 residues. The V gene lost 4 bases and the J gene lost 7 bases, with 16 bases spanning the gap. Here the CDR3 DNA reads TGTGCCAGCAGCCCCGGTGGGGGTTTCAGTGGCTACACCTTC. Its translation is CASSPGGGFSGYTF.

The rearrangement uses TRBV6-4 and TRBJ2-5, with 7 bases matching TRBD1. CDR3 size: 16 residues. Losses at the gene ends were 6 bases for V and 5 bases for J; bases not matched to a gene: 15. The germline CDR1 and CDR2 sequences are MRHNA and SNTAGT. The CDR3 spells CASSEVETGVGETQYF. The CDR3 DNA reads TGTGCCAGCAGCGAGGTCGAAACAGGGGTGGGGGAGACCCAGTACTTC.

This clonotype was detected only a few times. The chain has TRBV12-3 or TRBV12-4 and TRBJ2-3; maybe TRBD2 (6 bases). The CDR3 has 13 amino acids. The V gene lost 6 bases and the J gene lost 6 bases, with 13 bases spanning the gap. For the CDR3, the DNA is TGTGCCAGCAGCTCCGATGGAGGGGATACGCAGTATTTT. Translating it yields CASSSDGGDTQYF.

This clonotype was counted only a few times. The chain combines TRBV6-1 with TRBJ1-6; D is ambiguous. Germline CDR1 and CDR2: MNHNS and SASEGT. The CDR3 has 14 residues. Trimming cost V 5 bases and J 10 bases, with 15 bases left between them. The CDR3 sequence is CASSPPRLKSPLHF. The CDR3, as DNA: TGTGCCAGCAGTCCCCCCCGGCTCAAATCACCCCTCCACTTT.

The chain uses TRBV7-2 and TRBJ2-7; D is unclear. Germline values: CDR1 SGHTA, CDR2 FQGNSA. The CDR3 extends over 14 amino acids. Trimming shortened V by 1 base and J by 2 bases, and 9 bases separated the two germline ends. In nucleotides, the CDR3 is TGTGCCAGCAGCTTAGTCGTTCGCCCCTACGAGCAGTACTTC. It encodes CASSLVVRPYEQYF. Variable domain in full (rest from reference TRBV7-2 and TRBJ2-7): GAGVSQSPSNKVTEKGKDVELRCDPISGHTALYWYRQSLGQGLEFLIYFQGNSAPDKSGLPSDRFSAERTGGSVSTLTIQRTQQEDSAVYLCASSLVVRPYEQYFGPGTRLTVT.

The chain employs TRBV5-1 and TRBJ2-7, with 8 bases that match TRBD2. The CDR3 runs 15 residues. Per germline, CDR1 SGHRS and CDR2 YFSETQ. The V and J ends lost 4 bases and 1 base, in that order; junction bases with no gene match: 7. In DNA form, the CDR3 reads TGCGCCAGCAGCCCGCGGACTAGCTCATCCTACGAGCAGTACTTC. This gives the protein CASSPRTSSSYEQYF.

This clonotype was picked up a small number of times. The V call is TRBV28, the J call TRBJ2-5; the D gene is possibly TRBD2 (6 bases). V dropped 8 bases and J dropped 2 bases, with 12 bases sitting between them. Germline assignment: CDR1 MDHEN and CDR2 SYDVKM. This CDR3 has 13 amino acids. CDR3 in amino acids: CASGAGPQETQYF. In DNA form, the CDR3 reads TGTGCCAGCGGCGCGGGGCCTCAAGAGACCCAGTACTTC.

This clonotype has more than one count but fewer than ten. The DNA for the CDR3 is TGCAGTGCTAGAATTAACACAGTTAACTATGGCTACACCTTC. Amino acid sequence: CSARINTVNYGYTF. This chain links TRBV20-1 with TRBJ1-2; D is unresolved. Trimming removed 2 bases from V and 1 base from J, with 11 bases in between. CDR1 DFQATT and CDR2 SNEGSKA come from the germline V gene (reference sequence). The CDR3 totals 14 residues.

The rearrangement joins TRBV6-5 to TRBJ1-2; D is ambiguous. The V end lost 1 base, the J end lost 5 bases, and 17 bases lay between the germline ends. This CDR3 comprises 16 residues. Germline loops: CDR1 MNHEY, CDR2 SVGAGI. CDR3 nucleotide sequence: TGTGCCAGCAGTTACTGGACCGCTCTTGCCCTTTATGGCTACACCTTC. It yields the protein CASSYWTALALYGYTF.

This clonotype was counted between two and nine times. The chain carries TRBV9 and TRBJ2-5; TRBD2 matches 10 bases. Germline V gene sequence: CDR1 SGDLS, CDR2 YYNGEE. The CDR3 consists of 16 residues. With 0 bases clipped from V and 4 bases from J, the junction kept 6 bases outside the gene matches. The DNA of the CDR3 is TGTGCCAGCAGCGTAGCTCTCCCTAGCGGGGGAGAGACCCAGTACTTC. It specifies CASSVALPSGGETQYF. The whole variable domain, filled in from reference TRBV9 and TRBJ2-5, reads DSGVTQTPKHLITATGQRVTLRCSPRSGDLSVYWYQQSLDQGLQFLIQYYNGEERAKGNILERFSAQQFPDLHSELNLSSLELGDSALYFCASSVALPSGGETQYFGPGTRLLVL.

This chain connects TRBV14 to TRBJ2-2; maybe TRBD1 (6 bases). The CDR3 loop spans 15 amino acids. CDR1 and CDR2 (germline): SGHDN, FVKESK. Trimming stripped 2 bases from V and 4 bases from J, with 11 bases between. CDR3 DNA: TGTGCCAGCAGCCAAAAAAGACAGGCCACCGGGGAGCTGTTTTTT. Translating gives CASSQKRQATGELFF.

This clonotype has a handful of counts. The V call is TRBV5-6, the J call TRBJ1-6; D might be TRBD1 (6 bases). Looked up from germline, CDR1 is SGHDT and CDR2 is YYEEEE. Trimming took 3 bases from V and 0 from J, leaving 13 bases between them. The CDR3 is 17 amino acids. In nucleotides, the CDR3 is TGTGCCAGCAGCTCACTTCAGGACAGCTCCTATAATTCACCCCTCCACTTT. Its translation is CASSSLQDSSYNSPLHF.

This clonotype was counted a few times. This CDR3 reads CASSLNRRADTQYF. The CDR3 nucleotides are TGTGCCAGCAGCTTGAATCGACGTGCAGATACGCAGTATTTT. The chain combines TRBV5-4 with TRBJ2-3; D gene ambiguous. Germline V gene data show CDR1 as SGHNT and CDR2 as YYREEE (reference sequence). The V end lost 1 base, the J end lost 4 bases, and 10 bases lay between the germline ends. This CDR3 spans 14 amino acids. Full variable domain (outside the CDR3, taken from reference TRBV5-4 and TRBJ2-3): ETGVTQSPTHLIKTRGQQVTLRCSSQSGHNTVSWYQQALGQGPQFIFQYYREEENGRGNFPPRFSGLQFPNYSSELNVNALELDDSALYLCASSLNRRADTQYFGPGTRLTVL.

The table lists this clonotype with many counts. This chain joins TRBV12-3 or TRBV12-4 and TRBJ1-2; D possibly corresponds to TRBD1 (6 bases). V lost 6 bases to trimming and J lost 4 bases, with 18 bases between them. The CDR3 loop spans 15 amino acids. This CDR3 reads CASSRQRGAGYGYTF. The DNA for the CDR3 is TGTGCCAGCAGCCGCCAGAGGGGGGCGGGCTATGGCTACACCTTC.

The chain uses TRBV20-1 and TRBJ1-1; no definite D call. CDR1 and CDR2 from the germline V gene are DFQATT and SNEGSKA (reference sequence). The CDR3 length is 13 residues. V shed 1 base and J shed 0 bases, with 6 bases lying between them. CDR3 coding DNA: TGCAGTGCTAGAGGTAATATGAACACTGAAGCTTTCTTT. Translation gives CSARGNMNTEAFF.